These T cell receptor beta chains were read from a single sample in a study of blood T cell repertoires in COVID-19. This table comes from immunoSEQ multiplex PCR, and its TCRdb copy is limited to in-frame clones, with some not included. The sample has 20,000 to 30,000 clones, 70% to 90% seen once; the top ten hold about 2.5%. The sample was peripheral blood. The origin of the receptors is a woman in her 70s with COVID-19, enrolled during active disease. The CDR3 runs from the conserved cysteine through the conserved F or W. Each record gives: J gene, V gene, clone size, CDR3 length, D gene, CDR3 DNA, CDR3 protein. The D gene is left open where the match is weak. Expanded clones are given a class, and other clones once, few, many or no size at all.

j_gene: TRBJ1-5; v_gene: TRBV9; abundance: -; len: 19; d_gene: -; CDR3nt: TGTGCCAGCAGCGCCGACAGGATTCACCAGTTTGTAAGCAATCAGCCCCAGCATTTT; CDR3aa: CASSADRIHQFVSNQPQHF
j_gene: TRBJ2-1; v_gene: TRBV5-1; abundance: -; len: 15; d_gene: TRBD2; CDR3nt: TGCGCCAGCAGCTTGACTAGCGGGAGCACCAATGAGCAGTTCTTC; CDR3aa: CASSLTSGSTNEQFF
j_gene: TRBJ2-3; v_gene: TRBV11-1; abundance: -; len: 14; d_gene: -; CDR3nt: TGTGCCAGCAGCTTCCTGCGGGGCGGAGATACGCAGTATTTT; CDR3aa: CASSFLRGGDTQYF
j_gene: TRBJ2-1; v_gene: TRBV2; abundance: once; len: 15; d_gene: TRBD1; CDR3nt: TGTGCCAGCATAAAGGACAGGGGGAATCACAATGAGCAGTTCTTC; CDR3aa: CASIKDRGNHNEQFF
j_gene: TRBJ2-7; v_gene: TRBV2; abundance: -; len: 12; d_gene: -; CDR3nt: TGTGCCAGCAGTGTGGCAGTCTACGAGCAGTACTTC; CDR3aa: CASSVAVYEQYF
j_gene: TRBJ1-2; v_gene: TRBV5-6; abundance: -; len: 13; d_gene: TRBD1; CDR3nt: TGTGCCAGCAGCCCGGGGACAGTGATTGGCTACACCTTC; CDR3aa: CASSPGTVIGYTF
j_gene: TRBJ2-3; v_gene: TRBV3-1/TRBV3-2; abundance: -; len: 16; d_gene: -; CDR3nt: TGTGCCAGCAGCCATTGGGGGGGGCATACCGCAGATACGCAGTATTTT; CDR3aa: CASSHWGGHTADTQYF
j_gene: TRBJ2-7; v_gene: TRBV15; abundance: -; len: 16; d_gene: -; CDR3nt: TGTGCCACCAGCAGAGATATAACCACGGGGTCCTACGAGCAGTACTTC; CDR3aa: CATSRDITTGSYEQYF
j_gene: TRBJ1-2; v_gene: TRBV6-5; abundance: -; len: 14; d_gene: -; CDR3nt: TGTGCCAGCAGTTACGGGTCAGGCTCCAACGGCTACACCTTC; CDR3aa: CASSYGSGSNGYTF
j_gene: TRBJ2-7; v_gene: TRBV6-2/TRBV6-3; abundance: few; len: 15; d_gene: TRBD2; CDR3nt: TGTGCCAGCAGTCCCGGACTAGCGGCGTGGGTCGAGCAGTACTTC; CDR3aa: CASSPGLAAWVEQYF
j_gene: TRBJ2-1; v_gene: TRBV5-4; abundance: -; len: 15; d_gene: TRBD2; CDR3nt: TGTGCCAGCAGCCCGCTAGCGGGGGGGGATGGTGAGCAGTTCTTC; CDR3aa: CASSPLAGGDGEQFF
j_gene: TRBJ2-7; v_gene: TRBV19; abundance: -; len: 15; d_gene: TRBD1; CDR3nt: TGTGCCAGTAGCCCGGGACAGGAGTTCTCCTACGAGCAGTACTTC; CDR3aa: CASSPGQEFSYEQYF
j_gene: TRBJ2-2; v_gene: TRBV6-2/TRBV6-3; abundance: -; len: 15; d_gene: -; CDR3nt: TGTGCCAGCAGCGTACGAATAACAGGGACCGGGGAGCTGTTTTTT; CDR3aa: CASSVRITGTGELFF
j_gene: TRBJ1-1; v_gene: TRBV9; abundance: -; len: 20; d_gene: -; CDR3nt: TGTGCCAGCAGCGTAGAGCGGGAGGCTTGGGGCACGGCAGCGAGGACTGAAGCTTTCTTT; CDR3aa: CASSVEREAWGTAARTEAFF
j_gene: TRBJ1-2; v_gene: TRBV20-1; abundance: -; len: 14; d_gene: -; CDR3nt: TGCAGTGCTAGTGGCCGGGATGGGAAATATGGCTACACCTTC; CDR3aa: CSASGRDGKYGYTF
j_gene: TRBJ2-2; v_gene: TRBV6-2/TRBV6-3; abundance: -; len: 19; d_gene: TRBD1; CDR3nt: TGTGCCAGCAGTTACCTCCGGGACAGGGGGTTCGCGAACACCGGGGAGCTGTTTTTT; CDR3aa: CASSYLRDRGFANTGELFF
j_gene: TRBJ1-2; v_gene: TRBV14; abundance: once; len: 14; d_gene: TRBD1; CDR3nt: TGTGCCAGCAGTCCCGGTTCAGGGGGCTTTGGCTACACCTTC; CDR3aa: CASSPGSGGFGYTF
j_gene: TRBJ1-2; v_gene: TRBV7-2; abundance: few; len: 14; d_gene: TRBD1; CDR3nt: TGTGCCAGCAGCTTAGCGTGGACAGGGTATGGCTACACCTTC; CDR3aa: CASSLAWTGYGYTF
j_gene: TRBJ2-2; v_gene: TRBV2; abundance: -; len: 18; d_gene: TRBD2; CDR3nt: TGTGCCAGCAGTGTCAAGCGGGAGGGCCCTATAAACACCGGGGAGCTGTTTTTT; CDR3aa: CASSVKREGPINTGELFF
j_gene: TRBJ2-3; v_gene: TRBV19; abundance: -; len: 18; d_gene: TRBD2; CDR3nt: TGTGCCAGTAGTATAGCTTTGAGGGTAGCCTCCGGGAGGGATACGCAGTATTTT; CDR3aa: CASSIALRVASGRDTQYF
j_gene: TRBJ1-5; v_gene: TRBV5-6; abundance: -; len: 15; d_gene: TRBD1; CDR3nt: TGTGCCAGCAGCCCGCGGGACAGCCGAAATCAGCCCCAGCATTTT; CDR3aa: CASSPRDSRNQPQHF
j_gene: TRBJ2-1; v_gene: TRBV14; abundance: -; len: 13; d_gene: -; CDR3nt: TGTGCCAGCAGCCAAGAGTGGAGTAGCGCTCAGTTCTTC; CDR3aa: CASSQEWSSAQFF
j_gene: TRBJ1-3; v_gene: TRBV5-1; abundance: few; len: 15; d_gene: -; CDR3nt: TGCTCTCATAGGGGGACCCATGGACCTGGAAACACCATATATTTT; CDR3aa: CSHRGTHGPGNTIYF
j_gene: TRBJ2-1; v_gene: TRBV11-3; abundance: once; len: 16; d_gene: TRBD2; CDR3nt: TGTGCCAGCAGCCGACGGACTAGCGGGGCGTACAATGAGCAGTTCTTC; CDR3aa: CASSRRTSGAYNEQFF
j_gene: TRBJ1-2; v_gene: TRBV6-6; abundance: once; len: 13; d_gene: TRBD1; CDR3nt: TGTGCCAGCAGCCGACAGGGGAGCTATGGCTACACCTTC; CDR3aa: CASSRQGSYGYTF
j_gene: TRBJ1-2; v_gene: TRBV7-2; abundance: -; len: 15; d_gene: TRBD1; CDR3nt: TGTGCCAGCAGTTCGACAGGGTCGTTTAACTATGGCTACACCTTC; CDR3aa: CASSSTGSFNYGYTF
j_gene: TRBJ1-5; v_gene: TRBV7-4; abundance: -; len: 16; d_gene: -; CDR3nt: TGTGCCAGCAGTCCAGGCGGGAGGCTCGGCAATCAGCCCCAGCATTTT; CDR3aa: CASSPGGRLGNQPQHF
j_gene: TRBJ2-1; v_gene: TRBV4-3; abundance: -; len: 16; d_gene: TRBD2; CDR3nt: TGCGCCAGCAGCCAGGGCGGGGGGGCCGCCTACAATGAGCAGTTCTTC; CDR3aa: CASSQGGGAAYNEQFF
j_gene: TRBJ1-1; v_gene: TRBV12-3/TRBV12-4; abundance: -; len: 12; d_gene: -; CDR3nt: TGTGCCAGCAGTTATAGTAGCACTGAAGCTTTCTTT; CDR3aa: CASSYSSTEAFF
j_gene: TRBJ1-2; v_gene: TRBV5-4; abundance: few; len: 12; d_gene: -; CDR3nt: TGTGCCAGCAGCCGAGACTTCTATGGCTACACCTTC; CDR3aa: CASSRDFYGYTF
j_gene: TRBJ2-1; v_gene: TRBV7-9; abundance: -; len: 16; d_gene: TRBD2; CDR3nt: TGTGCCAGCAGCTTATCCCCCTGGGCTAGCGGAGATGAGCAGTTCTTC; CDR3aa: CASSLSPWASGDEQFF
j_gene: TRBJ1-3; v_gene: TRBV4-2; abundance: -; len: 16; d_gene: -; CDR3nt: TGTGCCAGCAGCCAAGATGGGGCAGGGTCTGGAAACACCATATATTTT; CDR3aa: CASSQDGAGSGNTIYF
j_gene: TRBJ2-2; v_gene: TRBV7-2; abundance: -; len: 17; d_gene: TRBD2; CDR3nt: TGTGCCAGCAGCCTCCGTTCGGGACTAGCGAACACCGGGGAGCTGTTTTTT; CDR3aa: CASSLRSGLANTGELFF
j_gene: TRBJ1-6; v_gene: TRBV2; abundance: -; len: 16; d_gene: -; CDR3nt: TGTGCCAGCAGATACACAGGGATCACCTATAATTCACCCCTCCACTTT; CDR3aa: CASRYTGITYNSPLHF
j_gene: TRBJ1-5; v_gene: TRBV12-5; abundance: -; len: 16; d_gene: TRBD1; CDR3nt: TGTGCTAGTGGTTTGTCACAGGGGGCGGAAGGTCAGCCCCAGCATTTT; CDR3aa: CASGLSQGAEGQPQHF
j_gene: TRBJ2-5; v_gene: TRBV4-2; abundance: few; len: 16; d_gene: TRBD2; CDR3nt: TGTGCCAGCAGCCAGTTCCTAGCGGGGAACCAAGAGACCCAGTACTTC; CDR3aa: CASSQFLAGNQETQYF
j_gene: TRBJ2-2; v_gene: TRBV25-1; abundance: -; len: 14; d_gene: -; CDR3nt: TGTGCCAGCAGCATGACAGGGAACACCGGGGAGCTGTTTTTT; CDR3aa: CASSMTGNTGELFF
j_gene: TRBJ2-1; v_gene: TRBV18; abundance: once; len: 14; d_gene: -; CDR3nt: TGTGCCAGCTCACTATTGACTAGGTCTAATGAGCAGTTCTTC; CDR3aa: CASSLLTRSNEQFF
j_gene: TRBJ1-2; v_gene: TRBV11-2; abundance: -; len: 14; d_gene: TRBD1; CDR3nt: TGTGCCAGCAGCTTTATTGGGGACAGGGATGGCTACACCTTC; CDR3aa: CASSFIGDRDGYTF
j_gene: TRBJ1-1; v_gene: TRBV2; abundance: -; len: 14; d_gene: -; CDR3nt: TGTGCCAGCAGTGGTCTGGCGGCGAACACTGAAGCTTTCTTT; CDR3aa: CASSGLAANTEAFF
j_gene: TRBJ2-2; v_gene: TRBV9; abundance: -; len: 13; d_gene: -; CDR3nt: TGTGCCAGCAGCCGAGAGATGGCCGGGGAGCTGTTTTTT; CDR3aa: CASSREMAGELFF
j_gene: TRBJ1-1; v_gene: TRBV11-2; abundance: -; len: 14; d_gene: -; CDR3nt: TGTGCCAGCAGCTTGGAGATCGTGAACACTGAAGCTTTCTTT; CDR3aa: CASSLEIVNTEAFF
j_gene: TRBJ1-1; v_gene: TRBV6-1; abundance: -; len: 14; d_gene: TRBD1; CDR3nt: TGTGCCAGCAGTGAAAGGGGGCTGAACACTGAAGCTTTCTTT; CDR3aa: CASSERGLNTEAFF
j_gene: TRBJ1-2; v_gene: TRBV2; abundance: once; len: 15; d_gene: -; CDR3nt: TGTGCCAGCAGCGTAACCCGGGACTCTCCTGGGGGCTACACCTTC; CDR3aa: CASSVTRDSPGGYTF
j_gene: TRBJ2-3; v_gene: TRBV5-4; abundance: -; len: 16; d_gene: TRBD2; CDR3nt: TGTGCCTACGTGGTACTAGCGGGGGTGACCACAGATACGCAGTATTTT; CDR3aa: CAYVVLAGVTTDTQYF
j_gene: TRBJ1-1; v_gene: TRBV4-3; abundance: -; len: 15; d_gene: -; CDR3nt: TGCGCCAGCAGCCGGATTTTGGGACAGAACACTGAAGCTTTCTTT; CDR3aa: CASSRILGQNTEAFF